One sample yielded the 6 T cell receptor beta chains listed below, sequenced in a study of ipilimumab plus nivolumab after autologous stem cell transplantation. Profiling relied on immunoSEQ multiplex PCR, and the TCRdb table lists in-frame clones only, not all of them. The sample includes over 80,000 clones, under 85% seen only once; the top ten take under 2.5%. Sample: PBMCs, taken in a trial of ipilimumab plus nivolumab as post-transplant consolidation. These receptors were collected from a male donor with diffuse large B-cell lymphoma.

This clone was counted once. J is TRBJ2-5 and V is TRBV6-1; D ambiguous. The CDR3 has 14 amino acids. The ends were cut back, 3 bases at V and 2 bases at J, with 10 bases in the middle. CDR1 and CDR2 (germline): MNHNS, SASEGT. In DNA, the CDR3 is TGTGCCAGCAGTGACCCCCTGAATCAAGAGACCCAGTACTTC. This sequence encodes CASSDPLNQETQYF.

The V call is TRBV5-1, the J call TRBJ2-2; D may match TRBD1 or TRBD2 (6 bases each). The germline V gene has CDR1 SGHRS and CDR2 YFSETQ. The CDR3 is 16 amino acids. V was clipped by 4 bases and J by 1 base, with 14 bases between them. The CDR3: CASSPKGGLNTGELFF. The CDR3, as DNA: TGCGCCAGCAGCCCCAAGGGGGGACTGAACACCGGGGAGCTGTTTTTT.

This clone was detected only once. V gene TRBV4-1 combines with J gene TRBJ2-1; 12 bases are a match to TRBD1. J gave up 10 bases and V 4 bases, and 8 bases lay outside the gene matches. The CDR3 spans 15 residues. The germline CDR1 and CDR2 sequences are MGHRA and YSYEKL. CDR3 DNA: TGCGCCAGCAGCCCCGGGGACAGGGGGCGAGTCGAGCAGTTCTTC. Residues: CASSPGDRGRVEQFF.

This clone was picked up one time. This chain uses TRBV18 with TRBJ2-5; 12 nucleotides match TRBD2. Germline loops: CDR1 KGHSH, CDR2 LQKENI. V shed 1 base and J 1 base; nucleotides not matched to a gene: 4. The CDR3 covers 17 residues. The CDR3 coding sequence is TGTGCCAGCTCACCACGGCTAGCGGGGGGGCGCCAAGAGACCCAGTACTTC. Translating gives CASSPRLAGGRQETQYF.

The chain has TRBV5-1 and TRBJ2-1; D gene unclear. CDR1 is SGHRS and CDR2 is YFSETQ in the germline V gene. V was trimmed by 0 bases and J by 0 bases, leaving 7 bases between them. This CDR3 has 15 amino acids. CDR3 amino acids: CASSLAGFSYNEQFF. CDR3 bases: TGCGCCAGCAGCTTGGCCGGGTTCTCCTACAATGAGCAGTTCTTC. The whole variable domain, filled in from reference TRBV5-1 and TRBJ2-1, reads KAGVTQTPRYLIKTRGQQVTLSCSPISGHRSVSWYQQTPGQGLQFLFEYFSETQRNKGNFPGRFSGRQFSNSRSEMNVSTLELGDSALYLCASSLAGFSYNEQFFGPGTRLTVL.

The V and J genes are TRBV19 and TRBJ2-7; 12 positions agree with TRBD1. The CDR3 runs to 14 residues. Germline V lookup: CDR1 LNHDA, CDR2 SQIVND (reference sequence). Trimming removed 7 bases from V and 6 bases from J; junction bases left unmatched: 7. The CDR3 sequence: CASKGTGGASEQYF. Here the CDR3 DNA reads TGTGCCAGTAAGGGGACAGGGGGCGCTTCCGAGCAGTACTTC.